These 31 T cell receptor beta chains were all obtained from the same sample, sequenced in a study of PD-L1 blockade in urothelial cancer. The method was immunoSEQ multiplex PCR; TCRdb's version includes in-frame clones alone and lacks a portion of them. The sample has around 45,000 clones, 88% seen once; the top ten hold roughly 15%. The sample was PBMCs, taken around atezolizumab (anti-PD-L1) treatment. The receptor set was obtained from a woman aged 55-69 years with urothelial cancer.

The V gene is TRBV6-4, the J gene TRBJ1-2; 11 nucleotides line up with TRBD1. From germline, CDR1 is MRHNA and CDR2 SNTAGT. This CDR3 spans 18 amino acids. Unmatched junction bases numbered 10, after V lost 0 bases and J lost 4 bases. CDR3 sequence (DNA): TGTGCCAGCAGTGACTCCCCCCCGGGACAGGGGGGATTCTATGGCTACACCTTC. The encoded protein is CASSDSPPGQGGFYGYTF.

This chain links TRBV7-9 with TRBJ2-1; 10 positions match TRBD2. Trimming took 3 bases from V and 9 from J; bases not matched to a gene: 2. Germline V gene data show CDR1 as SEHNR and CDR2 as FQNEAQ (reference sequence). The CDR3 sequence is 13 residues long. The CDR3 protein is CASSFSGGTEQFF. As DNA, the CDR3 is TGTGCCAGCAGCTTTAGCGGGGGGACTGAGCAGTTCTTC.

This clone occurred once. The V and J genes are TRBV15 and TRBJ2-3, with a tentative D call TRBD2 (5 bases). The CDR3 spans 14 residues. The V gene lost 5 bases and the J gene lost 6 bases, with 15 bases spanning the gap. Germline loops: CDR1 LNHNV, CDR2 YYDKDF (reference sequence). CDR3 sequence reads: CATSPRRSEDTQYF. The CDR3 DNA is TGTGCCACCAGCCCAAGGAGGTCTGAGGATACGCAGTATTTT.

The chain employs TRBV28 and TRBJ1-4, with 9 bases matching TRBD1. The CDR3 covers 15 residues. After removal of 3 bases from V and 4 bases from J, the junction contained 3 bases not matched to a gene. CDR1 and CDR2 from the germline V gene are MDHEN and SYDVKM. CDR3 sequence (DNA): TGTGCCAGCAGTTTCGTGGACAGGGGTAATGAAAAACTGTTTTTT. This gives the protein CASSFVDRGNEKLFF.

The rearrangement links TRBV7-2 to TRBJ2-1, with 10 bases matching TRBD2. The V and J ends lost 5 bases and 7 bases, in that order; junction bases with no gene match: 5. The CDR3 is 14 amino acids. In germline, CDR1 is SGHTA, CDR2 FQGNSA. The CDR3: CASSPIAGGNEQFF. The CDR3 coding sequence is TGTGCCAGCAGCCCGATAGCGGGGGGTAATGAGCAGTTCTTC.

The chain couples TRBV7-9 to TRBJ1-6; TRBD1 is a possible D gene (5 bases). The ends were cut back, 4 bases at V and 0 bases at J, with 13 bases in the middle. CDR3 length: 17 amino acids. Germline values: CDR1 SEHNR, CDR2 FQNEAQ (reference sequence). The CDR3 here is CASSSQGARSYNSPLHF. The CDR3 nucleotides read TGTGCCAGCAGCTCTCAAGGGGCCCGCTCCTATAATTCACCCCTCCACTTT.

The chain couples TRBV7-2 to TRBJ1-6; 7 nucleotides match TRBD1. Germline CDR1 and CDR2: SGHTA and FQGNSA. The CDR3 consists of 16 residues. The V gene end was trimmed by 1 base and the J gene end by 5 bases; junction bases not matched to a gene: 5. The CDR3 DNA reads as TGTGCCAGCAGCTTAGTACAGGGGCGAGATAATTCACCCCTCCACTTT. It yields the protein CASSLVQGRDNSPLHF.

The chain recombines TRBV6-5 with TRBJ1-5; 7 bases line up with TRBD1. V gave up 4 bases and J gave up 5 bases; unmatched junction bases: 5. CDR3 length equals 14 residues. Germline V gene lookup returns CDR1 MNHEY and CDR2 SVGAGI. The CDR3: CASSLNRGYQPQHF. Written as DNA, the CDR3 is TGTGCCAGCAGTTTAAACAGGGGTTATCAGCCCCAGCATTTT.

This chain joins TRBV9 and TRBJ2-3; 9 bases fit TRBD2. Trimming took 0 bases from V and 4 from J; bases not matched to a gene: 12. CDR1 and CDR2 from the germline V gene are SGDLS and YYNGEE. This CDR3 is 18 amino acids long. Here the CDR3 DNA reads TGTGCCAGCAGCGTAGAGCTAGGCGGGAGGGCCTTTCCAGATACGCAGTATTTT. Its protein is CASSVELGGRAFPDTQYF.

This chain links TRBV7-2 with TRBJ1-3, with 11 bases lining up with TRBD1. J was trimmed by 5 bases and V by 5 bases; bases with no gene match: 8. The CDR3 extends over 16 amino acids. CDR1 and CDR2 (germline): SGHTA, FQGNSA. This CDR3 reads CASSGRGQGARNTIYF. The CDR3 nucleotides are TGTGCCAGCAGCGGACGCGGACAGGGGGCTAGAAACACCATATATTTT.

The V gene is TRBV11-2, the J gene TRBJ1-4, with D unresolved. Germline CDR1 reads SGHAT; CDR2 reads FQNNGV. V lost 0 bases and J 4 bases, leaving 18 bases between the germline ends. The CDR3 is made up of 18 amino acids. The CDR3, as DNA: TGTGCCAGCAGCTTAGATGCCCTCCTCACTCACGGTAATGAAAAACTGTTTTTT. Amino acid sequence: CASSLDALLTHGNEKLFF.

CDR3: CASSFFVQQTKNIQYF. The CDR3 DNA sequence: TGTGCCAGCAGTTTTTTTGTACAGCAAACCAAAAACATTCAGTACTTC. The chain employs TRBV28 and TRBJ2-4, with unresolved D. Germline V gives CDR1 MDHEN, CDR2 SYDVKM. The CDR3 is 16 residues long. V shed 3 bases and J shed 2 bases, with 14 bases lying between them.

The V call is TRBV7-2, the J call TRBJ1-1; 9 bases are a match to TRBD1. V dropped 4 bases and J dropped 4; count of bases not matched to a gene: 4. CDR1 SGHTA and CDR2 FQGNSA come from the germline V gene. The CDR3 runs to 14 residues. The CDR3 region has the DNA TGTGCCAGCAGCTCACAGGGGGCGAGCACTGAAGCTTTCTTT. Its translation: CASSSQGASTEAFF. Complete variable domain (other parts from reference TRBV7-2 and TRBJ1-1): GAGVSQSPSNKVTEKGKDVELRCDPISGHTALYWYRQSLGQGLEFLIYFQGNSAPDKSGLPSDRFSAERTGGSVSTLTIQRTQQEDSAVYLCASSSQGASTEAFFGQGTRLTVV.

The chain recombines TRBV18 with TRBJ1-3; TRBD1 aligns across 10 bases. Trimming took 4 bases from V and 0 from J; bases not matched to a gene: 9. This CDR3 is 18 amino acids long. CDR1 is KGHSH, CDR2 LQKENI, per germline. CDR3 in DNA: TGTGCCAGCTCACTGCCGGGACAGGGGTTCAGCTCTGGAAACACCATATATTTT. As protein: CASSLPGQGFSSGNTIYF.

This chain joins TRBV9 and TRBJ2-5; 8 positions agree with TRBD2. Germline V gives CDR1 SGDLS, CDR2 YYNGEE. V shed 3 bases, J shed 5 bases, and the junction held 9 bases outside the gene matches. This CDR3 is built from 15 residues. The CDR3: CASSGTGGAGETQYF. The CDR3 region has the DNA TGTGCCAGCAGCGGGACCGGGGGGGCCGGGGAGACCCAGTACTTC.

This rearrangement joins TRBV2 to TRBJ2-3; 10 bases match TRBD1. Trimming took 10 bases from V and 3 from J; bases not matched to a gene: 7. Germline assignment: CDR1 SNHLY and CDR2 FYNNEI. This CDR3 region has 14 residues. DNA for the CDR3: TGTGCCACCCGACAGGGGGCTTCGACAGATACGCAGTATTTT. This gives the protein CATRQGASTDTQYF.

V is TRBV4-1 and J is TRBJ2-7; tentative D call: TRBD1 (5 bases). Per germline, CDR1 MGHRA and CDR2 YSYEKL. The CDR3 has 16 residues. The ends were cut back, 0 bases at V and 4 bases at J, with 16 bases in the middle. The CDR3 DNA reads TGCGCCAGCAGCCAAGATCGGTCAGGGCTTAGGTACGAGCAGTACTTC. Amino acid sequence: CASSQDRSGLRYEQYF.

The rearrangement joins TRBV10-3 to TRBJ2-7, with TRBD2 identical over 9 bases. The CDR3 loop spans 16 amino acids. Germline CDR1 ENHRY, CDR2 SYGVKD. V was clipped by 0 bases and J by 2 bases; unmatched bases: 5. DNA for the CDR3: TGTGCCATCAGTGAGTCCTTATCTAGCGGGACCTACGAGCAGTACTTC. This encodes CAISESLSSGTYEQYF.

This clone was found once. The chain joins TRBV5-8 to TRBJ1-3, with D unclear. V dropped 1 base and J dropped 4 bases, with 6 bases sitting between them. Per germline, CDR1 SGHTS and CDR2 YDEGEE. CDR3 length: 13 amino acids. CDR3 in amino acids: CASSLLQGNTIYF. DNA of the CDR3: TGTGCCAGCAGCTTGTTACAGGGAAACACCATATATTTT. The whole variable domain, remainder taken from reference TRBV5-8 and TRBJ1-3, is EAGVTQSPTHLIKTRGQQATLRCSPISGHTSVYWYQQALGLGLQFLLWYDEGEERNRGNFPPRFSGRQFPNYSSELNVNALELEDSALYLCASSLLQGNTIYFGEGSWLTVV.

The chain couples TRBV6-5 to TRBJ2-1; 9 bases align to TRBD1. CDR1 is MNHEY, CDR2 SVGAGI, per germline. Trimming removed 2 bases from V and 4 bases from J; junction bases left unmatched: 3. This CDR3 is 15 amino acids long. The CDR3 sequence: CASSYRQGVYNEQFF. CDR3 sequence (DNA): TGTGCCAGCAGTTACCGACAGGGGGTTTACAATGAGCAGTTCTTC.

As for this clone: One end of the junction varies from germline; a read error may be responsible. This sequence joins TRBV20-1 and TRBJ2-1; tentatively, D is TRBD1 (5 bases). Germline V gene lookup returns CDR1 DFQATT and CDR2 SNEGSKA (reference sequence). The CDR3 is made up of 10 amino acids. The DNA of the CDR3 is TGCAGTGTTGGACATTCGTTTATCATCTTC. Amino acid sequence: CSVGHSFIIF.

The chain combines TRBV4-2 with TRBJ2-1; D is unclear. Germline V lookup: CDR1 LGHNA, CDR2 YNFKEQ. The CDR3 has 14 residues. The V and J ends lost 0 bases and 8 bases respectively, with 11 bases between them. CDR3 nucleotides: TGTGCCAGCAGCCAAGAAAGCGCATGGGATGAGCAGTTCTTC. This translates into CASSQESAWDEQFF.

This rearrangement joins TRBV7-9 to TRBJ2-7; no clear D. The CDR3 runs 12 residues. CDR1 is SEHNR, CDR2 FQNEAQ, per germline (reference sequence). V lost 5 bases, J lost 3 bases, and 8 bases lay in between. The CDR3 reads CASSLHSYEQYF. The CDR3 DNA sequence: TGTGCCAGCAGCCTCCACAGCTACGAGCAGTACTTC.

The rearrangement joins TRBV7-8 to TRBJ2-1; 11 nucleotides agree with TRBD1. Germline V lookup: CDR1 SGHVS, CDR2 FQNEAQ. Trimming took 1 base from V and 8 from J; bases not matched to a gene: 10. The CDR3 length is 17 residues. The CDR3 loop is CASSLGAGQGASYEQFF. The CDR3 nucleotides read TGTGCCAGCAGCTTAGGTGCAGGACAGGGGGCTAGTTATGAGCAGTTCTTC.

In the case of this clone: The conserved phenylalanine or tryptophan is not found at the CDR3 terminus, so this likely reflects a read error. This chain uses TRBV29-1 with TRBJ1-2; 12 bases are shared with TRBD1. Germline loops: CDR1 SQVTM, CDR2 ANQGSEA. CDR3 length: 14 residues. The trim removed 4 bases at V and 8 bases at J, leaving 8 bases unmatched. The CDR3 sequence is CSVGGTGGAGGYTL. The DNA of the CDR3 is TGCAGCGTTGGGGGGACAGGGGGCGCAGGAGGCTACACCCTC.

This clone has a single count. CDR3 protein: CASSITGLADTQYF. The CDR3 DNA reads as TGTGCCAGTAGTATTACGGGATTGGCAGATACGCAGTATTTT. The V call is TRBV19, the J call TRBJ2-3; perhaps TRBD2 as D (5 bases). The ends were cut back, 3 bases at V and 4 bases at J, with 11 bases in the middle. The CDR3 is made up of 14 amino acids. CDR1 is LNHDA, CDR2 SQIVND, per germline (reference sequence).

The rearrangement joins TRBV7-7 to TRBJ2-2, with 8 positions matching TRBD1. Per the germline V gene, CDR1 is SSHAT and CDR2 is FNYEAQ (reference sequence). V was clipped by 5 bases and J by 4 bases; unmatched bases: 3. This CDR3 is built from 14 residues. For the CDR3, the DNA is TGTGCCAGCAGCCCGGACAGGGCCACCGGGGAGCTGTTTTTT. Translated: CASSPDRATGELFF.

In its sample, this clone was seen once. The chain combines TRBV7-2 with TRBJ1-2; 11 bases are shared with TRBD1. V lost 5 bases, J lost 0 bases, and 5 bases stayed unmatched. The length of the CDR3 is 16 residues. Per the germline V gene, CDR1 is SGHTA and CDR2 is FQGNSA. The DNA for the CDR3 is TGTGCCAGCAGCATAAGGACAGGGGGCTCTAACTATGGCTACACCTTC. Translated, it gives CASSIRTGGSNYGYTF.

The chain carries TRBV5-6 and TRBJ2-7, with a tentative D call TRBD1 (6 bases). The CDR3 spans 15 residues. V was trimmed by 4 bases and J by 0 bases, leaving 14 bases between them. Germline loops: CDR1 SGHDT, CDR2 YYEEEE. CDR3 sequence (DNA): TGTGCCAGCAGCACAGGGACCCTCGGCTCCTACGAGCAGTACTTC. Translated, it gives CASSTGTLGSYEQYF.

The chain couples TRBV7-9 to TRBJ2-5; possible D gene TRBD2, 7 bases. V was clipped by 1 base and J by 2 bases, with 20 bases between them. This CDR3 contains 18 residues. Per the germline V gene, CDR1 is SEHNR and CDR2 is FQNEAQ (reference sequence). The CDR3 is CASSLDGGGPDLQETQYF. The CDR3 region has the DNA TGTGCCAGCAGCTTAGATGGGGGGGGGCCGGACCTGCAAGAGACCCAGTACTTC.

The V gene is TRBV5-1, the J gene TRBJ1-2; 10 bases match TRBD1. J was trimmed by 6 bases and V by 0 bases; bases with no gene match: 2. The CDR3 has 14 amino acids. CDR1 and CDR2 from the germline V gene are SGHRS and YFSETQ. CDR3 region: CASSLEGQGNGYTF. CDR3 in DNA: TGCGCCAGCAGCTTGGAGGGACAGGGGAATGGCTACACCTTC.